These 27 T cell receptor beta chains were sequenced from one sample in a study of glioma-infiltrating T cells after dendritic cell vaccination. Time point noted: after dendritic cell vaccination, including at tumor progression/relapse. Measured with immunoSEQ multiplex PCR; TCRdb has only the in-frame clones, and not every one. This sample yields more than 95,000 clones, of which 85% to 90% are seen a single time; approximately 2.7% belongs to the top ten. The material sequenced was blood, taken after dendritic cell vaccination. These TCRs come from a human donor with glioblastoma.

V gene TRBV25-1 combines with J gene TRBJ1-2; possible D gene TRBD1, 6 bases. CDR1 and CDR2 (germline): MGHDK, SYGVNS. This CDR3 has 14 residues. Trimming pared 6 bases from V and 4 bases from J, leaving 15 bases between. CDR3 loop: CASSMPGQIYGYTF. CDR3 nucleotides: TGTGCCAGCAGCATGCCCGGACAGATCTATGGCTACACCTTC.

CDR3 amino acids: CASSLVVGDTEAFF. Here the CDR3 DNA reads TGCGCCAGCAGCTTGGTTGTGGGAGACACTGAAGCTTTCTTT. V usage is TRBV5-1 and J usage is TRBJ1-1; no firm D call. CDR3 length: 14 residues. Germline CDR1 is SGHRS and CDR2 is YFSETQ. The V end lost 0 bases, the J end lost 3 bases, and 9 bases lay between the germline ends.

This CDR3 reads CASSFSAGQGGYEQYF. DNA for the CDR3: TGTGCCAGCAGCTTTTCCGCGGGACAGGGGGGCTACGAGCAGTACTTC. The gene calls are TRBV7-9 and TRBJ2-7; 11 nucleotides match TRBD1. The CDR3 sequence is 16 residues long. The germline V gene has CDR1 SEHNR and CDR2 FQNEAQ (reference sequence). V shed 3 bases and J 3 bases; nucleotides not matched to a gene: 7. Using reference TRBV7-9 and TRBJ2-7 for the parts outside the CDR3, the full variable domain is DTGVSQNPRHKITKRGQNVTFRCDPISEHNRLYWYRQTLGQGPEFLTYFQNEAQLEKSRLLSDRFSAERPKGSFSTLEIQRTEQGDSAMYLCASSFSAGQGGYEQYFGPGTRLTVT.

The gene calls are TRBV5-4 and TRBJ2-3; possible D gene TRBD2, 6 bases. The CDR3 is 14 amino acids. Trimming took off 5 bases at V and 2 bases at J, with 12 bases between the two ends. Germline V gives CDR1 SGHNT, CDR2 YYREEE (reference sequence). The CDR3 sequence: CASREGGYTDTQYF. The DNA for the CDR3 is TGTGCCAGCAGGGAGGGAGGCTACACAGATACGCAGTATTTT.

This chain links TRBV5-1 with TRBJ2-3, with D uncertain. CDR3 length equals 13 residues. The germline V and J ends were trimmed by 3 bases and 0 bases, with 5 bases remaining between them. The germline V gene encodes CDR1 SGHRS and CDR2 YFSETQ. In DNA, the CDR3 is TGCGCCAGCAGCTCTACTAGCACAGATACGCAGTATTTT. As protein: CASSSTSTDTQYF.

CDR3 nucleotide sequence: TGTGCCAGCACAAATCGCGGGGATGGTGACGAGCAGTACTTC. This encodes CASTNRGDGDEQYF. The rearrangement links TRBV6-5 to TRBJ2-7, with D perhaps matching TRBD2 (6 bases). Germline assignment: CDR1 MNHEY and CDR2 SVGAGI. The CDR3 consists of 14 residues. V lost 7 bases and J 5 bases, leaving 18 bases between the germline ends.

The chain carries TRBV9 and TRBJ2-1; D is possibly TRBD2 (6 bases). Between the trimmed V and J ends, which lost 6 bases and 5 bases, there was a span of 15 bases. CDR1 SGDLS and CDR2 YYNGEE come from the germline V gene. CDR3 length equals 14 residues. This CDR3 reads CASTPSGLHNEQFF. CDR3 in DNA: TGTGCCAGCACTCCCTCGGGACTCCACAATGAGCAGTTCTTC.

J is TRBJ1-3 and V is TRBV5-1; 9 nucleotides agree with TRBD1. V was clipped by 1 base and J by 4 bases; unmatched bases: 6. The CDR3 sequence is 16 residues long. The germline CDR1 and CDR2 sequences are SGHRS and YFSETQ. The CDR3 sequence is CASSLTGTGIGNTIYF. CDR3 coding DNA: TGCGCCAGCAGCTTGACCGGGACAGGGATCGGAAACACCATATATTTT.

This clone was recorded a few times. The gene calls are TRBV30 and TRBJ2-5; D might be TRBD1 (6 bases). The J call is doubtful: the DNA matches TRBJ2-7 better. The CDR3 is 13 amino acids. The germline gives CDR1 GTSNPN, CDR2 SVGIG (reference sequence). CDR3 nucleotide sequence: TGTGCCTGGAGCTCCGGACAGTCTGGCGAGCAGTACTTC. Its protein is CAWSSGQSGEQYF.

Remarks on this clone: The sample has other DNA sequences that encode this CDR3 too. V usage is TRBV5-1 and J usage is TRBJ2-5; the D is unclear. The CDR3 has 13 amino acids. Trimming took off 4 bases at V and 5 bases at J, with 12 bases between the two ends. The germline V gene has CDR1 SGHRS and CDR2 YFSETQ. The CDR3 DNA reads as TGCGCCAGCAGCGCCGGATCCGGGGAGACCCAGTACTTC. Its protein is CASSAGSGETQYF.

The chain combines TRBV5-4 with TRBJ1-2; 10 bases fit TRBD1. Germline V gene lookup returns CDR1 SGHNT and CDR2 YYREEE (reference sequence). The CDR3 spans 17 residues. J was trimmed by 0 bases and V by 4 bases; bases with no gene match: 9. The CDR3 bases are TGTGCCAGCAGCCCCGGGACAGGGGCCGGCGCTAACTATGGCTACACCTTC. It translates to CASSPGTGAGANYGYTF.

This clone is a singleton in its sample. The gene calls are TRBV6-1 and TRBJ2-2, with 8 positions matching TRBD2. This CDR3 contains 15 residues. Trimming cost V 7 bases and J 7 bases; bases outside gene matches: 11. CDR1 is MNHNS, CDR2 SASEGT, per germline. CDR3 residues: CASTETSGSLGELFF. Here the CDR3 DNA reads TGTGCCAGCACCGAGACGAGCGGGAGCCTCGGGGAGCTGTTTTTT.

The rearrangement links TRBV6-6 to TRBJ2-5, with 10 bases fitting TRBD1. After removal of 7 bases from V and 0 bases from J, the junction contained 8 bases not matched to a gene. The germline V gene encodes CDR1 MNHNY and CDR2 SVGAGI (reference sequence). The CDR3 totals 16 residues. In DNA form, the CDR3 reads TGTGCCAGCACCCGGGGGGACAGGGGTTACCAAGAGACCCAGTACTTC. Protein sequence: CASTRGDRGYQETQYF.

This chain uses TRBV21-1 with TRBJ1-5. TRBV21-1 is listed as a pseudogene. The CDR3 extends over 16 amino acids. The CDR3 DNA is TGTGCCAGCAGCAAAACCGCGGGAGGGGAGGATCAGCCCCAGCATTTT. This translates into CASSKTAGGEDQPQHF.

CDR3 DNA: TGTGCCAGCAAGGGACAGGCCAATCAGCCCCAGCATTTT. Translation gives CASKGQANQPQHF. The gene calls are TRBV6-6 and TRBJ1-5; 8 bases are shared with TRBD1. The germline CDR1 and CDR2 sequences are MNHNY and SVGAGI (reference sequence). This CDR3 has 13 residues. Trimming removed 7 bases from V and 3 bases from J; junction bases left unmatched: 2.

CDR3 in amino acids: CASSVGQNSPLHF. The CDR3 coding sequence is TGTGCCAGCAGCGTAGGGCAGAATTCACCCCTCCACTTT. J is TRBJ1-6 and V is TRBV9; no firm D call. Trimming pared 0 bases from V and 7 bases from J, leaving 5 bases between. The CDR3 is 13 residues long. Germline V lookup: CDR1 SGDLS, CDR2 YYNGEE.

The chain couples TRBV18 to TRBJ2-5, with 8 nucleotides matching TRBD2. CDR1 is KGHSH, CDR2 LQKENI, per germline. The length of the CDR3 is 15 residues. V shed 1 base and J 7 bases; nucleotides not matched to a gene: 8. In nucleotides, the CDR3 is TGTGCCAGCTCACCACAGGGACTAGGTGAGGGGACCCAGTACTTC. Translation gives CASSPQGLGEGTQYF.

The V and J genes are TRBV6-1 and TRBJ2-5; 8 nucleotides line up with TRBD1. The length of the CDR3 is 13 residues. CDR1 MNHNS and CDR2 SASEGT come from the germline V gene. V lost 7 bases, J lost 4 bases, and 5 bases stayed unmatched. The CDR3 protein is CASIRTGRETQYF. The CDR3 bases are TGTGCCAGCATCAGGACAGGGCGAGAGACCCAGTACTTC.

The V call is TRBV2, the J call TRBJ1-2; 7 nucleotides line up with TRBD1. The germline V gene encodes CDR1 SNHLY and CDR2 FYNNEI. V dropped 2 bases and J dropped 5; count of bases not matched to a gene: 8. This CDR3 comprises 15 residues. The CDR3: CASSENWAGGYGYTF. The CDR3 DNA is TGTGCCAGCAGTGAAAATTGGGCAGGGGGGTATGGCTACACCTTC.

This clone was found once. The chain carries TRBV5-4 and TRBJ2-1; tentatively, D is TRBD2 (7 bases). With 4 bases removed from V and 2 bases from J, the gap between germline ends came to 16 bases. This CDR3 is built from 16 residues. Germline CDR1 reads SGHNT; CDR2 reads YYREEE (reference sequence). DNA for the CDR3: TGTGCCAGCAGCCGGAAGGGAGGGGGGGCCTACAATGAGCAGTTCTTC. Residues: CASSRKGGGAYNEQFF. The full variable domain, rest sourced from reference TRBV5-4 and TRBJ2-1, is ETGVTQSPTHLIKTRGQQVTLRCSSQSGHNTVSWYQQALGQGPQFIFQYYREEENGRGNFPPRFSGLQFPNYSSELNVNALELDDSALYLCASSRKGGGAYNEQFFGPGTRLTVL.

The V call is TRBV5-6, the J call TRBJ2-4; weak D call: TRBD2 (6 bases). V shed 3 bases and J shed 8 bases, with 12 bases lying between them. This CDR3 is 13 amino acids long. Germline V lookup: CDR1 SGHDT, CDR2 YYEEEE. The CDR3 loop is CASSYTRRDIQYF. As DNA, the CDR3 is TGTGCCAGCAGCTATACTAGGAGGGACATTCAGTACTTC.

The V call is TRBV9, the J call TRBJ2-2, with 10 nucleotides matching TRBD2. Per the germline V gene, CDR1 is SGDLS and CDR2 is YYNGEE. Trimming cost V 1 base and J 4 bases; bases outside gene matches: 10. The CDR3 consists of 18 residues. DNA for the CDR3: TGTGCCAGCAGCGTATCAATAGCTAGCGGGAGTTTCACCGGGGAGCTGTTTTTT. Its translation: CASSVSIASGSFTGELFF.

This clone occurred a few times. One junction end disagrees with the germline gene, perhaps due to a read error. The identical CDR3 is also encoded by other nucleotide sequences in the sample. CDR3 sequence: CASSVESSYNSPLHF. CDR3 nucleotides: TGTGCCAGCAGCGTAGAGAGCTCCTATAATTCCCCCCTCCACTTT. The V gene is TRBV11-2, the J gene TRBJ1-6, with unresolved D. The CDR3 loop spans 15 amino acids. Germline V gene data show CDR1 as SGHAT and CDR2 as FQNNGV.

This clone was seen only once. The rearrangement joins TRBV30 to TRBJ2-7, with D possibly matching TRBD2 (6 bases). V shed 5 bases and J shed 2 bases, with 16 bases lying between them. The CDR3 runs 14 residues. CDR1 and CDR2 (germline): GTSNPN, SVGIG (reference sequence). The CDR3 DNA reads TGTGCCTGGCCCCGCCGGGGGAGCACCTACGAGCAGTACTTC. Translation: CAWPRRGSTYEQYF.

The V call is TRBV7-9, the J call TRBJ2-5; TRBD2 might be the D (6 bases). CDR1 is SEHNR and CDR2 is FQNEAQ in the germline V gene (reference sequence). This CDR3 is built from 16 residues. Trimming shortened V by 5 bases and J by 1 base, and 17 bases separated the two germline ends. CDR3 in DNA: TGTGCCAGCAGCCCCTTCGTCGGGACTTCCCAAGAGACCCAGTACTTC. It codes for CASSPFVGTSQETQYF.

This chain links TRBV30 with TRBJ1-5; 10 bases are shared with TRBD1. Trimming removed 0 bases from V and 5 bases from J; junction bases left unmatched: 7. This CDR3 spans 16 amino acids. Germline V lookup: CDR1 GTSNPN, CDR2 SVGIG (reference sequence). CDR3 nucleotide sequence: TGTGCCTGGAGTGTACCGACAGGGGGCACGGATCAGCCCCAGCATTTT. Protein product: CAWSVPTGGTDQPQHF.

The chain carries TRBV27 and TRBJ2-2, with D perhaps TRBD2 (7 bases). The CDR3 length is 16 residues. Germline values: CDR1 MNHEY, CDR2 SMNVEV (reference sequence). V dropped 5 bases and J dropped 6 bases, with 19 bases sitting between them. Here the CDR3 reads CASSRGGLLRAGELFF. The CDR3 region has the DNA TGTGCCAGCAGTAGGGGGGGACTTCTTAGGGCCGGGGAGCTGTTTTTT.